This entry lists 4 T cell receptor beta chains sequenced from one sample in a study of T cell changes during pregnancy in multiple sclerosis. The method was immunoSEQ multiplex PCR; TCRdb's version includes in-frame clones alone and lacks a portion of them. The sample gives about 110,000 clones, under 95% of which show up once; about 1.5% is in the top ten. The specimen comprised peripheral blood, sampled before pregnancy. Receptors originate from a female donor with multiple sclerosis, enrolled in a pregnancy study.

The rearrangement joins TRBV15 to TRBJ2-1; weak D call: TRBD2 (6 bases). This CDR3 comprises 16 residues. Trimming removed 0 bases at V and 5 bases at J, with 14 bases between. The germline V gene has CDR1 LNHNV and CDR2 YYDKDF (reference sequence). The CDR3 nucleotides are TGTGCCACCAGCAGAGATGCCGCGGGACTCAACAATGAGCAGTTCTTC. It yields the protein CATSRDAAGLNNEQFF.

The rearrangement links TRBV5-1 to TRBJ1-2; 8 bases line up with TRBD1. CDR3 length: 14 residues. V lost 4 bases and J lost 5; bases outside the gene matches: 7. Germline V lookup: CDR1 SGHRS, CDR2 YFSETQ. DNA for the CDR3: TGCGCCAGCAGCCAGACAGGGGTCGGATATGGCTACACCTTC. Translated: CASSQTGVGYGYTF.

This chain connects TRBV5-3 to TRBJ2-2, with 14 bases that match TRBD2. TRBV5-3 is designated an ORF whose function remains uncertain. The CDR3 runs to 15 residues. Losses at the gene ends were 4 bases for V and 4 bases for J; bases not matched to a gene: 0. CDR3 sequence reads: CARSGTSGSTGELFF. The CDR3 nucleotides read TGTGCCAGAAGCGGGACTAGCGGGAGCACCGGGGAGCTGTTTTTT.

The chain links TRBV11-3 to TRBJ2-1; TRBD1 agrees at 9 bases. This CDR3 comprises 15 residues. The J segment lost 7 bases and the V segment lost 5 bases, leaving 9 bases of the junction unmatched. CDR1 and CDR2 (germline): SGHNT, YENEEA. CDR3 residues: CASSVSGTGTNEQFF. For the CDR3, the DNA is TGTGCCAGCAGCGTCTCCGGGACAGGGACGAATGAGCAGTTCTTC. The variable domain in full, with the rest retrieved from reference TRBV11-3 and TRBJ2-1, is EAGVVQSPRYKIIEKKQPVAFWCNPISGHNTLYWYLQNLGQGPELLIRYENEEAVDDSQLPKDRFSAERLKGVDSTLKIQPAELGDSAVYLCASSVSGTGTNEQFFGPGTRLTVL.